The 5 T cell receptor beta chains below all came from one sample that was sequenced in a study of blood T cell repertoires in COVID-19. Clones were read by immunoSEQ multiplex PCR, and TCRdb kept only the in-frame ones, dropping some. The repertoire has under 200,000 clones, 65% to 85% of them found once; the top ten carry more than 7%. The source material was peripheral blood. The receptors come from a woman of 80 years or more with active or convalescent COVID-19.

The chain employs TRBV6-1 and TRBJ2-3; no firm D call. Between the trimmed V and J ends, which lost 2 bases and 3 bases, there was a span of 12 bases. This CDR3 is built from 15 residues. Germline V lookup: CDR1 MNHNS, CDR2 SASEGT. CDR3 sequence (DNA): TGTGCCAGCAGTGAAATGGGTGCTAGTACAGATACGCAGTATTTT. Its protein product is CASSEMGASTDTQYF.

CDR3 coding DNA: TGTGCCAGCTCACCACCGGGACTAGCGGCCTACGAGCAGTACTTC. Translation gives CASSPPGLAAYEQYF. V gene TRBV18 combines with J gene TRBJ2-7, with 11 bases identical to TRBD2. V lost 0 bases to trimming and J lost 2 bases; unmatched junction nucleotides: 0. From germline, CDR1 is KGHSH and CDR2 LQKENI. This CDR3 comprises 15 residues.

The chain is built from TRBV11-2 and TRBJ2-7; TRBD1 aligns across 8 bases. V was pared by 0 bases and J by 7 bases, with 8 bases of the junction left unmatched. CDR1 SGHAT and CDR2 FQNNGV come from the germline V gene. The CDR3 has 15 residues. The chain's CDR3 is CASSLDPGTGSEQYF. CDR3 DNA: TGTGCCAGCAGCTTAGATCCTGGGACAGGATCTGAGCAGTACTTC.

The table lists this clone with a count of one. The rearrangement links TRBV7-2 to TRBJ2-7, with D tentatively TRBD2 (6 bases). The length of the CDR3 is 14 residues. Trimming left V 1 base short and J 1 base short, with 8 bases between. The germline gives CDR1 SGHTA, CDR2 FQGNSA. The DNA of the CDR3 is TGTGCCAGCAGCTTAGGCGGGGTGTCCTACGAGCAGTACTTC. Amino acids: CASSLGGVSYEQYF. Full variable domain (missing parts from reference TRBV7-2 and TRBJ2-7): GAGVSQSPSNKVTEKGKDVELRCDPISGHTALYWYRQSLGQGLEFLIYFQGNSAPDKSGLPSDRFSAERTGGSVSTLTIQRTQQEDSAVYLCASSLGGVSYEQYFGPGTRLTVT.

Here the CDR3 reads CASSASRGTEAFF. The CDR3 DNA follows: TGTGCCAGCAGCGCAAGCAGGGGCACTGAAGCTTTCTTT. The chain uses TRBV7-2 and TRBJ1-1, with a possible D match to TRBD1 (6 bases). Germline CDR1 is SGHTA and CDR2 is FQGNSA. The CDR3 covers 13 residues. V was cut by 5 bases and J by 4 bases, with 11 bases left in between.